The 27 T cell receptor beta chains in this list originate from one sample, sequenced in a study of shared clonotypes between healthy human individuals. The repertoire was sequenced with immunoSEQ multiplex PCR; TCRdb's copy has only in-frame clones and lacks some. The repertoire includes approximately 2.1 million clones, 80% to 95% of them detected once, and under 0.45% sits in the top ten. The source material was naive CD4+ T cells from PBMCs. The sample's subset: CD45RA+ positively selected. The receptors were sampled from a man aged 18 to 30 in good health. Some clones in this sample may be carry-over from other donors' samples.

This clone was found a few times. The V call is TRBV29-1, the J call TRBJ1-1; 7 bases fit TRBD1. The CDR3 has 12 amino acids. V lost 6 bases, J lost 5 bases, and 6 bases stayed unmatched. Germline V gene data show CDR1 as SQVTM and CDR2 as ANQGSEA. CDR3 nucleotides: TGCAGCGTAAAGGGGGCGGGTACTGAAGCTTTCTTT. This encodes CSVKGAGTEAFF.

This clone was counted a few times. V and J are TRBV7-3 and TRBJ1-1, with 7 bases aligning to TRBD1. The CDR3 is made up of 13 amino acids. Germline trimming cut 7 bases from V and 4 bases from J; bases unmatched to any gene: 6. CDR1 and CDR2 from the germline V gene are SGHTA and FQGTGA. The CDR3 reads CASTLGTVTEAFF. DNA for the CDR3: TGTGCCAGCACTCTGGGGACAGTCACTGAAGCTTTCTTT.

The rearrangement uses TRBV14 and TRBJ2-3; TRBD2 matches 11 bases. Trimming removed 4 bases from V and 11 bases from J; junction bases left unmatched: 5. The length of the CDR3 is 13 residues. The germline gives CDR1 SGHDN, CDR2 FVKESK. The CDR3 protein is CASSRTTSGVQYF. As DNA, the CDR3 is TGTGCCAGCAGCCGCACGACTAGCGGGGTGCAGTATTTT.

This clone has just one count. V and J are TRBV18 and TRBJ1-3, with D possibly TRBD1 on 5 matching bases. Germline CDR1 KGHSH, CDR2 LQKENI. Trimming took off 3 bases at V and 0 bases at J, with 12 bases between the two ends. The CDR3 totals 16 residues. DNA of the CDR3: TGTGCCAGCTCACCCACCGGGGCCTACTCTGGAAACACCATATATTTT. This translates into CASSPTGAYSGNTIYF.

This clone was observed a single time. The gene calls are TRBV7-2 and TRBJ2-6; 13 bases agree with TRBD2. In germline, CDR1 is SGHTA, CDR2 FQGNSA. Losses at the gene ends were 5 bases for V and 4 bases for J; bases not matched to a gene: 8. The CDR3 consists of 18 residues. The CDR3 sequence is CASSTLAGGPQGANVLTF. The CDR3 DNA reads as TGTGCCAGCAGCACACTAGCGGGAGGGCCGCAAGGGGCCAACGTCCTGACTTTC.

The CDR3 reads CASSLILRDANPYGYTF. DNA for the CDR3: TGTGCCAGCTCACTAATCCTCCGGGACGCCAATCCCTATGGCTACACCTTC. The V call is TRBV18, the J call TRBJ1-2; TRBD1 might be the D (5 bases). The CDR3 consists of 17 residues. Germline-derived CDR1 and CDR2 are KGHSH and LQKENI. V was shortened by 4 bases and J by 4 bases, with 22 bases between the two germline ends.

The chain links TRBV2 to TRBJ2-2; 10 bases map to TRBD2. Germline CDR1 SNHLY, CDR2 FYNNEI. This CDR3 is 17 amino acids long. V lost 2 bases and J lost 5; bases outside the gene matches: 8. This chain's CDR3 is CASSESLAGVETGELFF. The DNA for the CDR3 is TGTGCCAGCAGTGAAAGCCTAGCGGGAGTTGAGACCGGGGAGCTGTTTTTT.

The CDR3: CASSYGAINEQFF. The CDR3 DNA follows: TGTGCCAGCAGCTACGGGGCCATAAATGAGCAGTTCTTC. The chain has TRBV7-6 and TRBJ2-1; D may be TRBD1 or TRBD2 (5 bases each). The CDR3 sequence is 13 residues long. V lost 4 bases and J lost 7, with 11 bases in between. The germline gives CDR1 SGHVS, CDR2 FNYEAQ.

The V call is TRBV10-3, the J call TRBJ1-1, with TRBD1 as a possible D gene (6 bases). CDR1 is ENHRY, CDR2 SYGVKD, per germline. Trimming cost V 3 bases and J 3 bases, with 17 bases left between them. There are 16 residues in the CDR3. The chain's CDR3 is CAISDSQGVRDTEAFF. The CDR3 region has the DNA TGTGCCATCAGTGACTCACAGGGTGTGCGGGACACTGAAGCTTTCTTT.

This chain connects TRBV28 to TRBJ2-2; D remains unclear. The CDR3 is made up of 16 amino acids. Between the trimmed V and J ends, which lost 5 bases and 2 bases, there was a span of 15 bases. Germline CDR1 MDHEN, CDR2 SYDVKM. The CDR3 sequence is CASSAPLFGNTGELFF. In DNA form, the CDR3 reads TGTGCCAGCAGTGCCCCCCTTTTCGGCAACACCGGGGAGCTGTTTTTT. Full variable domain (outside the CDR3, taken from reference TRBV28 and TRBJ2-2): DVKVTQSSRYLVKRTGEKVFLECVQDMDHENMFWYRQDPGLGLRLIYFSYDVKMKEKGDIPEGYSVSREKKERFSLILESASTNQTSMYLCASSAPLFGNTGELFFGEGSRLTVL.

The chain employs TRBV9 and TRBJ2-1, with 10 bases lining up with TRBD2. V dropped 3 bases and J dropped 0; count of bases not matched to a gene: 15. CDR1 is SGDLS, CDR2 YYNGEE, per germline. The CDR3 runs to 20 residues. The CDR3 is CASSARSSGLAESSYNEQFF. CDR3 coding DNA: TGTGCCAGCAGCGCGAGATCTTCAGGACTAGCGGAAAGCTCCTACAATGAGCAGTTCTTC.

V gene TRBV10-3 combines with J gene TRBJ2-1, with D perhaps TRBD2 (7 bases). V was clipped by 3 bases and J by 4 bases, with 16 bases between them. The CDR3 sequence is 16 residues long. Germline V gene data show CDR1 as ENHRY and CDR2 as SYGVKD. The CDR3: CAISDRGGARYNEQFF. In nucleotides, the CDR3 is TGTGCCATCAGTGACAGAGGGGGGGCTAGGTACAATGAGCAGTTCTTC.

The J gene is TRBJ2-7, the V gene TRBV10-3; 8 bases align to TRBD2. The CDR3 runs to 15 residues. In germline, CDR1 is ENHRY, CDR2 SYGVKD. With V trimmed by 2 bases and J by 2 bases, 5 bases remained unmatched. CDR3 sequence reads: CAISENPGGAYEQYF. Written as DNA, the CDR3 is TGTGCCATCAGTGAGAACCCCGGGGGGGCCTACGAGCAGTACTTC.

The chain carries TRBV6-1 and TRBJ1-5; no reliable D call. The ends were cut back, 7 bases at V and 0 bases at J, with 10 bases in the middle. This CDR3 is built from 14 residues. Germline-derived CDR1 and CDR2 are MNHNS and SASEGT. CDR3 amino acids: CASNGAYSNQPQHF. CDR3 bases: TGTGCCAGCAACGGCGCTTATAGCAATCAGCCCCAGCATTTT.

The rearrangement uses TRBV6-5 and TRBJ1-6; tentative D call: TRBD1 (5 bases). Germline V gives CDR1 MNHEY, CDR2 SVGAGI. This CDR3 spans 15 amino acids. V was trimmed by 6 bases and J by 9 bases, leaving 18 bases between them. The CDR3 protein is CASRSGTAFGSPLHF. In DNA form, the CDR3 reads TGTGCCAGCAGAAGCGGGACGGCCTTTGGTTCACCCCTCCACTTT.

The chain links TRBV5-4 to TRBJ2-1; 9 bases match TRBD2. The CDR3 loop spans 15 amino acids. V gave up 7 bases and J gave up 6 bases; unmatched junction bases: 11. The germline V gene has CDR1 SGHNT and CDR2 YYREEE (reference sequence). The CDR3 DNA reads as TGTGCCAGCGGACAAGCGGGAGGTGGTGGCAATGAGCAGTTCTTC. Its protein product is CASGQAGGGGNEQFF.

This sequence joins TRBV4-3 and TRBJ2-7; the D gene could be TRBD1 or TRBD2 (6 bases each). CDR1 LGHNA and CDR2 YSLEER come from the germline V gene. Trimming cost V 0 bases and J 4 bases, with 13 bases left between them. The CDR3 sequence is 15 residues long. The CDR3 DNA sequence: TGCGCCAGCAGCCAAGACGCCGGGGGCCGGTACGAGCAGTACTTC. This codes for CASSQDAGGRYEQYF.

The rearrangement joins TRBV28 to TRBJ2-3; D is unresolved. Deletions cut 5 bases from V and 0 bases from J, with 12 bases between. Germline CDR1 is MDHEN and CDR2 is SYDVKM. The CDR3 has 15 residues. DNA for the CDR3: TGTGCCAGCAGTCCACCACAGACTAGCACAGATACGCAGTATTTT. Its protein is CASSPPQTSTDTQYF.

The rearrangement uses TRBV2 and TRBJ1-4, with D possibly TRBD1 on 6 matching bases. Germline V gene data show CDR1 as SNHLY and CDR2 as FYNNEI. Trimming took off 6 bases at V and 8 bases at J, with 16 bases between the two ends. The CDR3 has 14 residues. CDR3 in amino acids: CASRRGFLSEKLFF. The CDR3 DNA is TGTGCCAGCAGGAGGGGGTTTTTGTCGGAAAAACTGTTTTTT.

This rearrangement joins TRBV28 to TRBJ2-4; possible D gene TRBD1, 6 bases. This CDR3 contains 16 residues. Trimming took 3 bases from V and 3 from J, leaving 15 bases between them. Germline V CDR1 and CDR2: MDHEN, SYDVKM. CDR3 sequence: CASSFSQGQLKNIQYF. The CDR3 DNA follows: TGTGCCAGCAGTTTCTCCCAGGGGCAGCTCAAAAACATTCAGTACTTC.

V gene TRBV7-3 combines with J gene TRBJ2-7; no clear D gene. CDR3 size: 14 residues. The germline V gene has CDR1 SGHTA and CDR2 FQGTGA. V dropped 5 bases and J dropped 1 base, with 12 bases sitting between them. CDR3: CASSPHPESYEQYF. As DNA, the CDR3 is TGTGCCAGCAGCCCCCACCCGGAATCCTACGAGCAGTACTTC.

This sequence joins TRBV19 and TRBJ2-5; 7 nucleotides align to TRBD1. The CDR3 runs to 16 residues. J was trimmed by 2 bases and V by 4 bases; bases with no gene match: 10. Germline V gives CDR1 LNHDA, CDR2 SQIVND (reference sequence). For the CDR3, the DNA is TGTGCCAGTAGTAGGGGGACAGCCACGGAACAAGAGACCCAGTACTTC. Encoded protein: CASSRGTATEQETQYF.

The V gene is TRBV7-3, the J gene TRBJ2-2, with 7 bases lining up with TRBD1. J was trimmed by 2 bases and V by 5 bases; bases with no gene match: 5. Per germline, CDR1 SGHTA and CDR2 FQGTGA. The CDR3 consists of 15 residues. The DNA of the CDR3 is TGTGCCAGCAGCCTAGACAGGGACAACACCGGGGAGCTGTTTTTT. Amino acids: CASSLDRDNTGELFF.

Of note for this clone: The same CDR3 arises from other DNA sequences in this sample as well. The chain uses TRBV30 and TRBJ1-1; D gene uncertain. The CDR3 spans 13 residues. Germline V CDR1 and CDR2: GTSNPN, SVGIG (reference sequence). V gave up 2 bases and J gave up 0 bases, with 7 bases separating them. CDR3 sequence: CAWSRGLNTEAFF. DNA for the CDR3: TGTGCCTGGAGTAGAGGTCTGAACACTGAAGCTTTCTTT.

The genes are TRBV19 and TRBJ1-2; D gene uncertain. The CDR3 totals 12 residues. In germline, CDR1 is LNHDA, CDR2 SQIVND (reference sequence). Trimming shortened V by 10 bases and J by 4 bases, and 13 bases separated the two germline ends. The DNA for the CDR3 is TGTGCCACTACGAGTCTTGGCTATGGCTACACCTTC. Amino acid sequence: CATTSLGYGYTF. The entire variable domain, with the rest obtained from reference TRBV19 and TRBJ1-2, is as follows: DGGITQSPKYLFRKEGQNVTLSCEQNLNHDAMYWYRQDPGQGLRLIYYSQIVNDFQKGDIAEGYSVSREKKESFPLTVTSAQKNPTAFYLCATTSLGYGYTFGSGTRLTVV.

The rearrangement uses TRBV27 and TRBJ2-1, with 10 positions matching TRBD2. The V and J ends lost 4 bases and 6 bases, in that order; junction bases with no gene match: 12. Germline V gives CDR1 MNHEY, CDR2 SMNVEV (reference sequence). The CDR3 spans 17 residues. CDR3 coding DNA: TGTGCCAGCAGTTCGTTATACTCTAGCGGGAGCGGCAATGAGCAGTTCTTC. Translated: CASSSLYSSGSGNEQFF.

The J gene is TRBJ2-7, the V gene TRBV5-1, with D possibly TRBD1 on 6 matching bases. Trimming pared 5 bases from V and 4 bases from J, leaving 16 bases between. The CDR3 has 14 residues. Germline CDR1 SGHRS, CDR2 YFSETQ. For the CDR3, the DNA is TGCGCCAGCAGGGAAGCCGGGACATCTTACGAGCAGTACTTC. Protein product: CASREAGTSYEQYF.